The T cell receptor (beta chain) under discussion was sequenced for a study of early T cells in non-severe SARS-CoV-2 infection. The wider study: From unsorted whole blood, bulk RNA was sequenced, and the chains remained unpaired.

Looked up from germline, CDR1 is SGHRS and CDR2 is YFSETQ. This CDR3 is built from 16 residues. The trim removed 0 bases at V and 1 base at J, leaving 4 bases unmatched. This clonotype was found many times. Its antigen remains unidentified. Separate cDNA molecules each had unique molecular identifiers attached to them. A single record per CDR3 protein comes from TCRdb applying MiXCR to the 5' RACE reads. The data show more than 40,000 distinct CDR3 sequences, with roughly 5.7% seen just once and about 4.9% held by the top ten. Study-level findings and limits: VDJdb-based annotation leaned toward anti-spike CD8 responses and missed private and CD4 specificities.

This receptor was obtained from an adult who was a healthcare worker with PCR-confirmed SARS-CoV-2 infection or an uninfected control (not recorded which). This chain uses TRBV5-1 with TRBJ2-1, with 7 bases fitting TRBD2. The source material was whole blood, sampled at baseline. The CDR3 bases are TGCGCCAGCAGCTTGGCCCGGGACTATTCCTACAATGAGCAGTTCTTC. It yields the protein CASSLARDYSYNEQFF.